The 27 T cell receptor beta chains below were found in one sample sequenced in a study of blood T cell repertoires in COVID-19. The table came from immunoSEQ multiplex PCR; TCRdb's copy has only in-frame clones and leaves some out. The sample contains around 140,000 clones, more than 75% of which appear only once. Sequencing was performed on peripheral blood. All receptors come from a man between 65 and 85 years old with active COVID-19.

The chain couples TRBV4-2 to TRBJ2-7; 8 bases align to TRBD2. V lost 0 bases, J lost 1 base, and 5 bases stayed unmatched. The CDR3 sequence is 16 residues long. Germline assignment: CDR1 LGHNA and CDR2 YNFKEQ. The CDR3 spells CASSQDNSGASYEQYF. CDR3 in DNA: TGTGCCAGCAGCCAAGATAATAGCGGGGCTTCCTACGAGCAGTACTTC.

This chain uses TRBV3-1 (or the pseudogene TRBV3-2) with TRBJ2-1, with 10 nucleotides matching TRBD2. The CDR3 is made up of 17 amino acids. The V gene end was trimmed by 4 bases and the J gene end by 4 bases; junction bases not matched to a gene: 10. Germline assignment: CDR1 LGHDT and CDR2 YNNKEL (reference sequence). The chain's CDR3 is CASSPSTRTSGYNEQFF. In DNA, the CDR3 is TGTGCCAGCAGCCCTTCTACTCGGACTAGCGGTTACAATGAGCAGTTCTTC.

The chain is built from TRBV12-5 and TRBJ1-1; perhaps TRBD1 as D (6 bases). CDR3 size: 13 residues. Germline lookup yields CDR1 LGHNT and CDR2 FRNRAP. V lost 7 bases to trimming and J lost 2 bases, with 11 bases between them. As DNA, the CDR3 is TGTGCTAGTGCCTTACAGGGAAACACTGAAGCTTTCTTT. Its protein is CASALQGNTEAFF.

The rearrangement joins TRBV5-6 to TRBJ2-2, with 9 bases aligning to TRBD2. Germline values: CDR1 SGHDT, CDR2 YYEEEE. This CDR3 region has 17 residues. The trim removed 0 bases at V and 8 bases at J, leaving 11 bases unmatched. The CDR3 loop reads CASSLVGAGGPTGELFF. CDR3 sequence (DNA): TGTGCCAGCAGCTTGGTCGGCGCGGGAGGGCCAACGGGGGAGCTGTTTTTT.

This chain joins TRBV5-1 and TRBJ1-6; a possible D gene is TRBD1 (6 bases). CDR1 is SGHRS and CDR2 is YFSETQ in the germline V gene. Trimming took off 4 bases at V and 9 bases at J, with 26 bases between the two ends. The CDR3 runs 18 residues. CDR3 protein: CASSRAGTRSNLGSPLHF. The CDR3 DNA follows: TGCGCCAGCAGCCGGGCCGGGACACGATCTAACCTGGGTTCACCCCTCCACTTT.

This chain joins TRBV7-9 and TRBJ2-5; TRBD2 aligns across 8 bases. CDR3 size: 15 residues. Trimming cost V 8 bases and J 0 bases; bases outside gene matches: 8. CDR1 SEHNR and CDR2 FQNEAQ come from the germline V gene (reference sequence). DNA of the CDR3: TGTGCCAGCGTGAGGGCTAGCGGGTACCAAGAGACCCAGTACTTC. It specifies CASVRASGYQETQYF.

J is TRBJ2-3 and V is TRBV5-4; TRBD2 is a possible D gene (5 bases). Germline assignment: CDR1 SGHNT and CDR2 YYREEE (reference sequence). V lost 4 bases and J 4 bases, leaving 19 bases between the germline ends. CDR3 length equals 16 residues. The CDR3 bases are TGTGCCAGCAGCCTGGTGGCGGGCCTCCCGGCAGATACGCAGTATTTT. Its protein is CASSLVAGLPADTQYF.

The V and J genes are TRBV3-1 (or the pseudogene TRBV3-2) and TRBJ2-1, with 7 bases identical to TRBD2. Trimming cost V 4 bases and J 7 bases; bases outside gene matches: 10. The CDR3 extends over 15 amino acids. CDR1 LGHDT and CDR2 YNNKEL come from the germline V gene (reference sequence). CDR3 DNA sequence: TGTGCCAGCAGCCGAGCCGGACTAGAGGTGAATGAGCAGTTCTTC. Its translation is CASSRAGLEVNEQFF.

This rearrangement joins TRBV2 to TRBJ1-5; unclear D gene. The CDR3 totals 13 residues. V was cut by 4 bases and J by 5 bases, with 9 bases left in between. Germline V gene data show CDR1 as SNHLY and CDR2 as FYNNEI. The CDR3 spells CASSVYGDQPQHF. The CDR3 coding sequence is TGTGCCAGCAGTGTTTACGGGGATCAGCCCCAGCATTTT.

This clone was counted once. The chain joins TRBV13 to TRBJ2-4; weak D call: TRBD1 (6 bases). The CDR3 length is 13 residues. V dropped 1 base and J dropped 6 bases, with 7 bases sitting between them. Germline CDR1 is PRHDT and CDR2 is FYEKMQ (reference sequence). The CDR3 protein is CASSLVGANIQYF. The CDR3, as DNA: TGTGCCAGCAGCTTAGTGGGGGCAAACATTCAGTACTTC. Complete variable domain (other parts from reference TRBV13 and TRBJ2-4): AAGVIQSPRHLIKEKRETATLKCYPIPRHDTVYWYQQGPGQDPQFLISFYEKMQSDKGSIPDRFSAQQFSDYHSELNMSSLELGDSALYFCASSLVGANIQYFGAGTRLSVL.

This clone was recorded a few times. The rearrangement joins TRBV6-2 or TRBV6-3 to TRBJ2-5, with TRBD2 matching 13 bases. The CDR3 covers 15 residues. The germline V gene has CDR1 MNHEY and CDR2 SVGEGT. The V gene end was trimmed by 6 bases and the J gene end by 7 bases; junction bases not matched to a gene: 8. Written as DNA, the CDR3 is TGTGCCAGCAGCTCGACTAGCGGGAGGCCCGGGACCCAGTACTTC. It encodes CASSSTSGRPGTQYF.

The rearrangement joins TRBV27 to TRBJ1-1; 7 bases map to TRBD1. The CDR3 extends over 11 amino acids. CDR1 and CDR2 (germline): MNHEY, SMNVEV (reference sequence). J lost 10 bases, V lost 6 bases, and 5 bases had no gene match. The chain's CDR3 is CASRTGLAAFF. The CDR3 DNA is TGTGCCAGCAGGACAGGGTTGGCAGCTTTCTTT.

The CDR3 nucleotides read TGTGCCTGGAGGGAACAGGGCTTCGGTCAGCCCCAGCATTTT. Translated: CAWREQGFGQPQHF. The genes are TRBV30 and TRBJ1-5; possibly TRBD1 for D (6 bases). CDR3 length equals 14 residues. Germline values: CDR1 GTSNPN, CDR2 SVGIG (reference sequence). Trimming left V 3 bases short and J 6 bases short, with 15 bases between.

The V and J genes are TRBV6-5 and TRBJ2-6; no firm D call. The CDR3 is made up of 16 amino acids. Per the germline V gene, CDR1 is MNHEY and CDR2 is SVGAGI. V was clipped by 2 bases and J by 0 bases, with 8 bases between them. CDR3 coding DNA: TGTGCCAGCAGTTACCAACAATACTCTGGGGCCAACGTCCTGACTTTC. Its translation: CASSYQQYSGANVLTF.

The CDR3 protein is CASRQYSNQPQHF. The CDR3 DNA reads TGTGCCAGTAGACAGTATAGCAATCAGCCCCAGCATTTT. The chain uses TRBV19 and TRBJ1-5; D gene ambiguous. The CDR3 runs 13 residues. Per the germline V gene, CDR1 is LNHDA and CDR2 is SQIVND (reference sequence). The V and J ends lost 6 bases and 0 bases respectively, with 6 bases between them.

The V gene is TRBV5-8, the J gene TRBJ2-7; 8 nucleotides align to TRBD1. V shed 6 bases, J shed 2 bases, and the junction held 7 bases outside the gene matches. Germline assignment: CDR1 SGHTS and CDR2 YDEGEE. This CDR3 has 14 amino acids. The CDR3 DNA reads TGTGCCAGCATACGGACAGGGATAGCCTACGAGCAGTACTTC. Amino acids: CASIRTGIAYEQYF.

This clone was seen only a few times. The rearrangement links TRBV20-1 to TRBJ2-7, with TRBD1 identical over 11 bases. The CDR3 runs 15 residues. Germline CDR1 DFQATT, CDR2 SNEGSKA (reference sequence). The J segment lost 3 bases and the V segment lost 3 bases, leaving 7 bases of the junction unmatched. The CDR3 region is CSASQGQGVNYEQYF. The CDR3 DNA reads TGCAGTGCTAGTCAGGGACAGGGGGTAAACTACGAGCAGTACTTC.

This chain connects TRBV29-1 to TRBJ1-5, with D maybe TRBD1 (6 bases). The CDR3 has 13 amino acids. Germline V gene data show CDR1 as SQVTM and CDR2 as ANQGSEA. The V gene lost 2 bases and the J gene lost 6 bases, with 11 bases spanning the gap. The CDR3 coding sequence is TGCAGCGTTGAACGGGGGGCAGGTCAGCCCCAGCATTTT. It translates to CSVERGAGQPQHF.

The chain is built from TRBV7-2 and TRBJ2-7, with 11 bases aligning to TRBD1. Losses at the gene ends were 1 base for V and 6 bases for J; bases not matched to a gene: 2. CDR1 is SGHTA and CDR2 is FQGNSA in the germline V gene. The CDR3 has 14 residues. The CDR3 nucleotides read TGTGCCAGCAGCTTAGTAGGGACAGGGGGCGAGCAGTACTTC. Amino acid sequence: CASSLVGTGGEQYF.

This chain uses TRBV2 with TRBJ1-2; possible D gene TRBD1, 5 bases. Germline V gene data show CDR1 as SNHLY and CDR2 as FYNNEI. V gave up 5 bases and J gave up 7 bases, with 8 bases separating them. This CDR3 has 11 residues. The CDR3 DNA reads TGTGCCAGCAGTTCAGGGATTGGCTACACCTTC. Translation: CASSSGIGYTF.

J is TRBJ1-1 and V is TRBV28; D is uncertain. Germline CDR1 MDHEN, CDR2 SYDVKM. CDR3 size: 16 residues. Trimming cost V 6 bases and J 6 bases, with 23 bases left between them. CDR3 bases: TGTGCCAGCAGCCCACCATACCCGGGAGTAGACCCTGAAGCTTTCTTT. It is translated as CASSPPYPGVDPEAFF.

This chain joins TRBV6-5 and TRBJ1-3, with 7 bases fitting TRBD1. The CDR3 is 15 amino acids. Germline CDR1 is MNHEY and CDR2 is SVGAGI. The trim removed 6 bases at V and 0 bases at J, leaving 5 bases unmatched. For the CDR3, the DNA is TGTGCCAGCAGCACGGACAGGAGCTCTGGAAACACCATATATTTT. This gives the protein CASSTDRSSGNTIYF.

This chain joins TRBV29-1 and TRBJ2-7; 10 nucleotides align to TRBD2. The ends lost 4 bases at V and 2 bases at J; junction bases unmatched: 5. Germline CDR1 and CDR2: SQVTM and ANQGSEA. There are 14 residues in the CDR3. Written as DNA, the CDR3 is TGCAGCGTTGTAGCTAGCGGGAGAACCTACGAGCAGTACTTC. It codes for CSVVASGRTYEQYF.

This chain links TRBV12-3 or TRBV12-4 with TRBJ2-1; 7 nucleotides match TRBD2. Trimming removed 1 base from V and 10 bases from J; junction bases left unmatched: 4. The CDR3 is 13 amino acids. The CDR3 reads CASSLGLAVEQFF. The CDR3 DNA is TGTGCCAGCAGTTTAGGGCTAGCGGTCGAGCAGTTCTTC.

This chain connects TRBV7-9 to TRBJ2-2, with 7 nucleotides matching TRBD1. The CDR3 loop spans 16 amino acids. V lost 4 bases to trimming and J lost 0 bases; unmatched junction nucleotides: 5. CDR1 SEHNR and CDR2 FQNEAQ come from the germline V gene (reference sequence). The CDR3 is CASSSPGTANTGELFF. As DNA, the CDR3 is TGTGCCAGCAGCTCCCCCGGGACAGCGAACACCGGGGAGCTGTTTTTT.

The rearrangement links TRBV19 to TRBJ1-1; no definite D call. CDR3 length equals 16 residues. The V end lost 8 bases, the J end lost 0 bases, and 19 bases lay between the germline ends. CDR1 is LNHDA and CDR2 is SQIVND in the germline V gene (reference sequence). Written as DNA, the CDR3 is TGTGCCAGTCTCCCCGGCGGTTCAATTATGAACACTGAAGCTTTCTTT. Amino acids: CASLPGGSIMNTEAFF.

V is TRBV27 and J is TRBJ2-1, with 8 bases aligning to TRBD2. Trimming removed 6 bases from V and 8 bases from J; junction bases left unmatched: 12. The CDR3 is 15 residues long. Germline loops: CDR1 MNHEY, CDR2 SMNVEV (reference sequence). In nucleotides, the CDR3 is TGTGCCAGCAGATCCCTAGCGGGTGGAGTTCATGAGCAGTTCTTC. Protein sequence: CASRSLAGGVHEQFF.